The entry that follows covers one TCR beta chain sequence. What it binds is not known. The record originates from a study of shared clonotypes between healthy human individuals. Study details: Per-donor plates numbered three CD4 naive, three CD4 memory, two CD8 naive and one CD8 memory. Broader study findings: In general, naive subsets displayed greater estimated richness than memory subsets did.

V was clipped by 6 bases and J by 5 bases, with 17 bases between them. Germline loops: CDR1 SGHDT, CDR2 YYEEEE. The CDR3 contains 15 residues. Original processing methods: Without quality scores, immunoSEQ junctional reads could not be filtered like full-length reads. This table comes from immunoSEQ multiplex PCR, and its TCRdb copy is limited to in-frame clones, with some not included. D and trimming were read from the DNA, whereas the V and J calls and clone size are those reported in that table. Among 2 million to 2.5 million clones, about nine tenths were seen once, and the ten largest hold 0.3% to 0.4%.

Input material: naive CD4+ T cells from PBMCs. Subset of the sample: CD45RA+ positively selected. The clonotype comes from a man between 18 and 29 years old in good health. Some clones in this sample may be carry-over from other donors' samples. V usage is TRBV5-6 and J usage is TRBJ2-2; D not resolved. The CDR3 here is CASNLWQVDTGELFF. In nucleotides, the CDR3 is TGTGCCAGCAACCTTTGGCAGGTCGATACCGGGGAGCTGTTTTTT.